A single sample is the source of the 19 T cell receptor beta chains below, sequenced in a study of regulatory T cells in long-lasting Graves disease. The time point denotes: newly diagnosed GD, antithyroid drugs for less than 3 months. RNA extracted from PBMCs served as the sequencing template. Through Arm-PCR of CDR3 regions and iRepertoire HTBI primers, TCR beta libraries were built. MiXCR was run by TCRdb on the multiplex PCR reads, yielding one entry per CDR3 protein. The top ten clones hold 8.9% of a sample with 550,000 or so distinct CDR3 sequences, approximately 12% of them seen once. The same data also contributed to another study, on T cells in Graves' hyperthyroidism and ophthalmopathy.

The material sequenced was peripheral blood mononuclear cells (PBMCs), taken at new diagnosis, from a patient treated with antithyroid drugs. The source is a woman aged 25 to 45 with Graves disease.

This clonotype occurred many times. The gene calls are TRBV2 and TRBJ2-5, with a weak D call TRBD2 (6 bases). Germline V gene lookup returns CDR1 SNHLY and CDR2 FYNNEI. The length of the CDR3 is 13 residues. The V and J ends lost 8 bases and 1 base respectively, with 11 bases between them. Here the CDR3 DNA reads TGTGCCAGCGGAAGCGGGCTCCAAGAGACCCAGTACTTC. Translating gives CASGSGLQETQYF.

This clonotype appeared many times. Germline and junction disagree at one end, which may indicate a read error. The chain couples TRBV5-1 to TRBJ2-5; D call uncertain. Germline V lookup: CDR1 SGHRS, CDR2 YFSETQ. The CDR3 extends over 12 amino acids. In nucleotides, the CDR3 is TGTGCCAGCAGCTTAGTGGGAGAGACCCAGTACTTC. Protein product: CASSLVGETQYF.

CDR3 sequence: CSVAVSYNEQFF. CDR3 coding DNA: TGCAGCGTTGCCGTCTCCTACAATGAGCAGTTCTTC. The chain uses TRBV29-1 and TRBJ2-1, with D uncertain. CDR1 SQVTM and CDR2 ANQGSEA come from the germline V gene. There are 12 residues in the CDR3. Trimming removed 4 bases at V and 0 bases at J, with 4 bases between.

The chain is built from TRBV10-1 and TRBJ1-1; D is undetermined. This CDR3 is built from 13 residues. CDR1 is WNHNN and CDR2 is SYGVQD in the germline V gene (reference sequence). V lost 8 bases to trimming and J lost 6 bases, with 16 bases between them. CDR3 DNA: TGCGCCAGCGTCACAAGATGTGAGGCTGAAGCTTTCTTT. This codes for CASVTRCEAEAFF.

This clonotype was picked up many times. This may arise from a read error, as a much more abundant clone is one base away. The chain carries TRBV7-9 and TRBJ2-7; TRBD1 is a possible D gene (6 bases). Germline V gene lookup returns CDR1 SEHNR and CDR2 FQNEAQ (reference sequence). The CDR3 is 13 amino acids. Trimming cost V 1 base and J 2 bases, with 6 bases left between them. The CDR3 sequence: CASSLGGPYEQYF. For the CDR3, the DNA is TGTGCCAGCAGCTTAGGGGGGCCCTACGAGCAGTACTTC.

The CDR3 DNA sequence: TGTGCCAGCAGCTTATTGGGGAGCCAGGGGGAAAAACTGTTTTTT. This sequence encodes CASSLLGSQGEKLFF. The chain joins TRBV7-2 to TRBJ1-4; D is perhaps TRBD1 (6 bases). V lost 2 bases and J lost 8, with 15 bases in between. Germline V CDR1 and CDR2: SGHTA, FQGNSA. The CDR3 has 15 amino acids.

On this clonotype: One base away lies a much larger clone, so this may be a sequencing read error. The rearrangement uses TRBV20-1 and TRBJ2-3; TRBD1 matches 9 bases. Germline V gives CDR1 DFQATT, CDR2 SNEGSKA (reference sequence). J gave up 0 bases and V 5 bases, and 12 bases lay outside the gene matches. The CDR3 covers 17 residues. This chain's CDR3 is CSAPGTGYLASTDTQYF. CDR3 coding DNA: TGCAGTGCTCCCGGGACAGGGTATTTAGCTAGCACAGATACGCAGTATTTT.

This clonotype was counted ten times or more. J is TRBJ2-7 and V is TRBV6-2 or TRBV6-3, with D uncertain. Deletions cut 0 bases from V and 4 bases from J, with 4 bases between. This CDR3 has 12 residues. The germline gives CDR1 MNHEY, CDR2 SVGEGT. CDR3: CASSYSNYEQYF. As DNA, the CDR3 is TGTGCCAGCAGTTACTCAAATTACGAGCAGTACTTC.

This clonotype appeared a few times. Since a much larger clone is just one base distant, this may be a read error. This sequence joins TRBV2 and TRBJ2-3; TRBD1 matches at 8 bases. CDR3 size: 15 residues. CDR1 and CDR2 from the germline V gene are SNHLY and FYNNEI. V lost 8 bases, J lost 4 bases, and 11 bases stayed unmatched. The CDR3 here is CASQRGAGGPDTQYF. The CDR3 DNA is TGTGCCAGCCAACGAGGGGCAGGGGGCCCAGATACGCAGTATTTT.

This clonotype was observed at least ten times. V is TRBV11-2 and J is TRBJ1-1; D ambiguous. Germline-derived CDR1 and CDR2 are SGHAT and FQNNGV. The CDR3 length is 13 residues. Trimming shortened V by 4 bases and J by 5 bases, and 11 bases separated the two germline ends. The CDR3: CASSSDVWTEAFF. CDR3 DNA: TGTGCCAGCAGCTCGGACGTTTGGACTGAAGCTTTCTTT.

This clonotype was observed at least ten times. Written as DNA, the CDR3 is TGTGCCAGCAGTCCCCGACAGCTAAGCTACACCTTC. Its protein product is CASSPRQLSYTF. The chain uses TRBV28 and TRBJ1-2; the D gene is possibly TRBD1 (5 bases). V gave up 5 bases and J gave up 9 bases, with 13 bases separating them. The CDR3 has 12 amino acids. Germline V gene sequence: CDR1 MDHEN, CDR2 SYDVKM.

This rearrangement joins TRBV6-1 to TRBJ2-7, with a tentative D call TRBD1 (6 bases). The CDR3 contains 16 residues. Germline V gene lookup returns CDR1 MNHNS and CDR2 SASEGT. Trimming took 5 bases from V and 5 from J, leaving 22 bases between them. The CDR3 DNA follows: TGTGCCAGCAGTACACCACAGGGATATGGAACTCACGAGCAGTACTTC. It specifies CASSTPQGYGTHEQYF.

This clonotype was seen a handful of times. The V call is TRBV9, the J call TRBJ1-1; 10 bases match TRBD1. Germline lookup yields CDR1 SGDLS and CDR2 YYNGEE. The CDR3 spans 16 residues. Trimming cost V 0 bases and J 4 bases; bases outside gene matches: 6. For the CDR3, the DNA is TGTGCCAGCAGCGTAGGGGGACAGGGGTGGGGCACTGAAGCTTTCTTT. Protein product: CASSVGGQGWGTEAFF.

Points on this clonotype: It may be a read error: a sequence one base away is much more abundant. The rearrangement uses TRBV28 and TRBJ2-4; no reliable D call. This CDR3 has 9 amino acids. Trimming shortened V by 3 bases and J by 13 bases, and 4 bases separated the two germline ends. Germline V gives CDR1 MDHEN, CDR2 SYDVKM. Written as DNA, the CDR3 is TGTGCCAGCAGTTTCCGCCAGTACTTC. It specifies CASSFRQYF.

This chain links TRBV9 with TRBJ2-3; D tentatively reads TRBD1 or TRBD2 (6 bases each). Between the trimmed V and J ends, which lost 1 base and 6 bases, there was a span of 18 bases. CDR1 and CDR2 (germline): SGDLS, YYNGEE. This CDR3 is built from 16 residues. CDR3 sequence reads: CASSVYEGQRGDTQYF. The CDR3, as DNA: TGTGCCAGCAGCGTATATGAGGGACAACGGGGGGATACGCAGTATTTT.

This clonotype was recorded many times. The chain uses TRBV30 and TRBJ1-5; 8 nucleotides line up with TRBD1. V shed 5 bases, J shed 1 base, and the junction held 13 bases outside the gene matches. Germline V gene sequence: CDR1 GTSNPN, CDR2 SVGIG (reference sequence). The CDR3 consists of 17 residues. The CDR3 reads CAWAPRTGRASNQPQHF. The CDR3 DNA is TGTGCCTGGGCCCCCAGGACAGGGAGGGCCAGCAATCAGCCCCAGCATTTT.

At least ten counts were recorded for this clonotype. The chain has TRBV10-1 and TRBJ2-2; D is uncertain. Germline CDR1 WNHNN, CDR2 SYGVQD (reference sequence). V lost 4 bases to trimming and J lost 0 bases, with 6 bases between them. CDR3 size: 14 residues. This CDR3 reads CASSVTTNTGELFF. The CDR3 DNA follows: TGCGCCAGCAGTGTAACGACGAACACCGGGGAGCTGTTTTTT.

This clonotype has just a few counts. The rearrangement links TRBV19 to TRBJ1-5; D call uncertain. Germline CDR1 is LNHDA and CDR2 is SQIVND (reference sequence). The CDR3 totals 12 residues. With 6 bases removed from V and 11 bases from J, the gap between germline ends came to 14 bases. The CDR3 protein is CASSSPWLAQHF. The CDR3 region has the DNA TGTGCCAGTAGCTCCCCTTGGTTAGCCCAGCATTTT.

This clonotype was found a few times. The chain has TRBV6-1 and TRBJ2-7; 9 nucleotides align to TRBD1. After removal of 5 bases from V and 5 bases from J, the junction contained 13 bases not matched to a gene. This CDR3 contains 16 residues. Germline CDR1 MNHNS, CDR2 SASEGT. The CDR3, as DNA: TGTGCCAGCAGTACACGACCGGGACAGGGTCTGGACGAGCAGTACTTC. The encoded protein is CASSTRPGQGLDEQYF.